This TCR beta chain was observed in a study of shared clonotypes between healthy human individuals. This CDR3 region has 18 residues. The germline gives CDR1 MNHEY, CDR2 SMNVEV (reference sequence). Unmatched junction bases numbered 15, after V lost 4 bases and J lost 4 bases. The method was immunoSEQ multiplex PCR; TCRdb's version includes in-frame clones alone and lacks a portion of them. In the table there are millions of clones, approximately 94% of which are singletons. CD45RO-negative, CCR7-selected cells formed the naive CD8 fraction, which excluded terminally differentiated effector memory CD45RA+ cells.

This sequence originates from a man in his late teens or twenties in good health. The gene calls are TRBV27 and TRBJ2-3; 9 bases are shared with TRBD1. Sequenced material: naive CD8+ T cells sorted from blood. CDR3 nucleotide sequence: TGTGCCAGCAGTTCGAAAGACCCCGGGACAGGGCCGCCAGATACGCAGTATTTT. It encodes CASSSKDPGTGPPDTQYF.